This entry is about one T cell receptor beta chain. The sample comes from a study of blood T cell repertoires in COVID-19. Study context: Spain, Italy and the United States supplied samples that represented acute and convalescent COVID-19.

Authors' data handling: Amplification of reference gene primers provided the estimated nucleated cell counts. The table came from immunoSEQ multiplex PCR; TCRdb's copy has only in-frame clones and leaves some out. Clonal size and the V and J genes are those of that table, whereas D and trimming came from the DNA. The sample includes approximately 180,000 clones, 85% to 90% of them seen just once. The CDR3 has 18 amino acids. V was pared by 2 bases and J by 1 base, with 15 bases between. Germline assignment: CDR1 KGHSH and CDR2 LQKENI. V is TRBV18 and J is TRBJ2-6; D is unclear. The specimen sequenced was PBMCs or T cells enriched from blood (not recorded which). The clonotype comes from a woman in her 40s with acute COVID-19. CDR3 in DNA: TGTGCCAGCTCACCATACTCTAGTAGTTTGTCTGGGGCCAACGTCCTGACTTTC. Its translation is CASSPYSSSLSGANVLTF. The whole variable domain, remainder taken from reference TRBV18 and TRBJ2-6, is NAGVMQNPRHLVRRRGQEARLRCSPMKGHSHVYWYRQLPEEGLKFMVYLQKENIIDESGMPKERFSAEFPKEGPSILRIQQVVRGDSAAYFCASSPYSSSLSGANVLTFGAGSRLTVL.